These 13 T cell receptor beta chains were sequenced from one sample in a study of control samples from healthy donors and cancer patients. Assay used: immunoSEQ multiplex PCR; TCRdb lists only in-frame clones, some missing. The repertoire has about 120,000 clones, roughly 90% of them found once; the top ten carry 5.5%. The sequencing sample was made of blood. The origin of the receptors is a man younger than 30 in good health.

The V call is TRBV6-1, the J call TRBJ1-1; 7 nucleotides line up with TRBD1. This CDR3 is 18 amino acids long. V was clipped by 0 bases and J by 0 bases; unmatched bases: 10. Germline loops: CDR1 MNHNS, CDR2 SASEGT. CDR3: CASSEAKGARALNTEAFF. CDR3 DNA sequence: TGTGCCAGCAGTGAAGCGAAGGGGGCGCGGGCCCTGAACACTGAAGCTTTCTTT.

The DNA for the CDR3 is TGTGCTAGTGGTTTGGTAGGGCGGCAGGACGGAAACACCATATATTTT. It codes for CASGLVGRQDGNTIYF. The chain carries TRBV12-5 and TRBJ1-3; D is unclear. This CDR3 comprises 16 residues. The V gene's germline CDR1 is LGHNT and CDR2 FRNRAP. Trimming left V 0 bases short and J 4 bases short, with 13 bases between.

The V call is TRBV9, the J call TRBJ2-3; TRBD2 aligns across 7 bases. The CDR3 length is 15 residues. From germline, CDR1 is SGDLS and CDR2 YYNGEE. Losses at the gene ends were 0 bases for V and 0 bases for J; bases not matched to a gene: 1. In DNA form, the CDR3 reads TGTGCCAGCAGCGTAGCGGGGGGAAGCACAGATACGCAGTATTTT. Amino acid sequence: CASSVAGGSTDTQYF.

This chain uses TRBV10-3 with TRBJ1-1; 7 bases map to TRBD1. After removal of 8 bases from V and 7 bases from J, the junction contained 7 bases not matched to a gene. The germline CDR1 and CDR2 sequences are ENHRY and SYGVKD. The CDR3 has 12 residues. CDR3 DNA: TGTGCCATCGCGACAGGGAGTGATGAAGCTTTCTTT. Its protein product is CAIATGSDEAFF.

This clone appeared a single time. CDR3 DNA: TGCGCCAGCAGTTTACAGGGGCCAGGGAACACTGAAGCTTTCTTT. Translation gives CASSLQGPGNTEAFF. The V and J genes are TRBV10-2 and TRBJ1-1; 7 nucleotides align to TRBD1. Unmatched junction bases numbered 7, after V lost 5 bases and J lost 1 base. Germline V gene lookup returns CDR1 WSHSY and CDR2 SAAADI. The CDR3 contains 15 residues.

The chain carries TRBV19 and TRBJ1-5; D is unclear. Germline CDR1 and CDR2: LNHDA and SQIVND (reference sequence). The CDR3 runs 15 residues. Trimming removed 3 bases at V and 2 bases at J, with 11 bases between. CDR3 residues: CASSITGPGNQPQHF. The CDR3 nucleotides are TGTGCCAGTAGTATCACCGGGCCGGGCAATCAGCCCCAGCATTTT. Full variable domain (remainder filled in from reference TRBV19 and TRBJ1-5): DGGITQSPKYLFRKEGQNVTLSCEQNLNHDAMYWYRQDPGQGLRLIYYSQIVNDFQKGDIAEGYSVSREKKESFPLTVTSAQKNPTAFYLCASSITGPGNQPQHFGDGTRLSIL.

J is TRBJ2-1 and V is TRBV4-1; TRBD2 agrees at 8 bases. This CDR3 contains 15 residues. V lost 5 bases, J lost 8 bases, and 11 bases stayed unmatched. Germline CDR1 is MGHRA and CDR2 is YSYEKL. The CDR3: CASSTQRTSWDEQFF. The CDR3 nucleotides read TGCGCCAGCAGCACTCAACGGACTAGCTGGGATGAGCAGTTCTTC.

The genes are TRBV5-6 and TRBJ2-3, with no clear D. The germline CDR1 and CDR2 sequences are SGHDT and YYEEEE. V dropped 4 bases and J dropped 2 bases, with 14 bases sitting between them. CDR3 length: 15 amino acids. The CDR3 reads CASSLGPRPTDTQYF. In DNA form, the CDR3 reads TGTGCCAGCAGCCTTGGGCCTCGACCCACAGATACGCAGTATTTT.

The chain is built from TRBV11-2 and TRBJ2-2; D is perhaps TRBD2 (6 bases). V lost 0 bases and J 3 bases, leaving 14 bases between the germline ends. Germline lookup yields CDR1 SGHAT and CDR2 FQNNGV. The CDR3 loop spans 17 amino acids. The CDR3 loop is CASSLDQGRGYTGELFF. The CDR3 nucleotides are TGTGCCAGCAGCTTAGATCAGGGACGGGGGTACACCGGGGAGCTGTTTTTT.

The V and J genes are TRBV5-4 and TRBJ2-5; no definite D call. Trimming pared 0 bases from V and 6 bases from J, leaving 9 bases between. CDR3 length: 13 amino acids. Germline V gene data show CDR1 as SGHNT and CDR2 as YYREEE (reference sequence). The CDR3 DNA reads TGTGCCAGCAGCTTGGCCGTAACCAAGACCCAGTACTTC. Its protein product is CASSLAVTKTQYF.

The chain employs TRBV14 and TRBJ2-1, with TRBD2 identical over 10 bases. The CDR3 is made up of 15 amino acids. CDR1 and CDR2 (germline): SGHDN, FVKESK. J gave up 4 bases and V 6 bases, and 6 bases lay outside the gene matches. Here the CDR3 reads CASRQLAGTYNEQFF. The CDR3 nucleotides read TGTGCCAGCAGACAACTAGCGGGGACATACAATGAGCAGTTCTTC.

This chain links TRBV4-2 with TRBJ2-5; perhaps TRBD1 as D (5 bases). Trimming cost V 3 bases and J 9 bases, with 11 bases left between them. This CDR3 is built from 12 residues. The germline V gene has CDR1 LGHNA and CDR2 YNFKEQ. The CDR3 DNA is TGTGCCAGCAGCCAGGGTCTAGGGGCCCAGTACTTC. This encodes CASSQGLGAQYF.

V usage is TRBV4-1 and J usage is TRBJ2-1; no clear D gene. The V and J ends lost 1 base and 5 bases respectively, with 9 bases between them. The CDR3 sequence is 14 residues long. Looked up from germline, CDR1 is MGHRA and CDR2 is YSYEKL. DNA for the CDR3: TGCGCCAGCAGCCAAGGGTTGGCCCACAATGAGCAGTTCTTC. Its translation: CASSQGLAHNEQFF.